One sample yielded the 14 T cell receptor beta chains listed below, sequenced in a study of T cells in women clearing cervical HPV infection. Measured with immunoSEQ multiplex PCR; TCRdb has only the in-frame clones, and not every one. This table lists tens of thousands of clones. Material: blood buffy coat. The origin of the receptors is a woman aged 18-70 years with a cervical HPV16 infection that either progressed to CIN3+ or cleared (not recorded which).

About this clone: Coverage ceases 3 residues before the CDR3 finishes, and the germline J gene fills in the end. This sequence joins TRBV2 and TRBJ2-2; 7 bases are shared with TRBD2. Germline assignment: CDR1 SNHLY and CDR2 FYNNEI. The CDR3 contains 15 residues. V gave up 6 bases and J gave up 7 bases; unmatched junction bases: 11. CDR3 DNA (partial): TGTGCCAGCAGGCCTTGGGGAGGGGCGGTCGGGGAG. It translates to CASRPWGGAVGE. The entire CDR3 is CASRPWGGAVGELFF.

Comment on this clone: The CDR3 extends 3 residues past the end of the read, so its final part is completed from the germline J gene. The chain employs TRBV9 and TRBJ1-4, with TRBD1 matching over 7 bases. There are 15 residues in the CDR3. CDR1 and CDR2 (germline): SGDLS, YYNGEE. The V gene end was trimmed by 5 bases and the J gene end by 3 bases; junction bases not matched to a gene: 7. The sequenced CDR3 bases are TGTGCCAGCAGACCTGGGGGGACAGCTAATGAAAAA. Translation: CASRPGGTANEK. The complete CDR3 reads CASRPGGTANEKLFF.

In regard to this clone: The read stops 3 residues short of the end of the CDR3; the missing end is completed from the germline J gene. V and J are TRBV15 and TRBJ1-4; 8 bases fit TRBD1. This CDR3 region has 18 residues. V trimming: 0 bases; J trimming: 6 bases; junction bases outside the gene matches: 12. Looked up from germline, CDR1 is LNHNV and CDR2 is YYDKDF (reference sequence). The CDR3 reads CATSRERSQGARDEKLFF. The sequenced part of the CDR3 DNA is TGTGCCACCAGCAGAGAGAGGAGCCAGGGGGCAAGGGATGAAAAA.

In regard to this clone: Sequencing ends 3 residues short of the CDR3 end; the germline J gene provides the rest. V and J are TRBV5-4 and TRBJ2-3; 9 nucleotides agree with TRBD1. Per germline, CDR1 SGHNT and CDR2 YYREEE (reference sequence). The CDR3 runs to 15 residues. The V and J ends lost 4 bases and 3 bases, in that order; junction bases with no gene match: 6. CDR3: CASSRGTGRTDTQYF. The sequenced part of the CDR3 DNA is TGTGCCAGCAGCCGCGGGACAGGGAGGACAGATACG.

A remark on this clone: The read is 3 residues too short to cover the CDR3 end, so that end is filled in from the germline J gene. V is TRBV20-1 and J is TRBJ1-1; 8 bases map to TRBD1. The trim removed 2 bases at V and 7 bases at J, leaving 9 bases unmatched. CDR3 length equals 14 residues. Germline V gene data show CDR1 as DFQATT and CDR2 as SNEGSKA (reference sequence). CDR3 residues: CSARRGQGADEAFF. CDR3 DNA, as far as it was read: TGCAGTGCTAGACGAGGCCAGGGGGCGGATGAA.

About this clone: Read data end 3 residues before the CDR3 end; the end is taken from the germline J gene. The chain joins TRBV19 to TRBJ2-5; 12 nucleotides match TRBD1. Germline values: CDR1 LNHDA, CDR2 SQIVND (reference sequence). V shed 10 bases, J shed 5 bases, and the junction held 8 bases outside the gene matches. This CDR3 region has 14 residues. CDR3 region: CATRDRGRGETQYF. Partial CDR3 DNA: TGTGCCACCCGGGACAGGGGGCGAGGGGAGACC.

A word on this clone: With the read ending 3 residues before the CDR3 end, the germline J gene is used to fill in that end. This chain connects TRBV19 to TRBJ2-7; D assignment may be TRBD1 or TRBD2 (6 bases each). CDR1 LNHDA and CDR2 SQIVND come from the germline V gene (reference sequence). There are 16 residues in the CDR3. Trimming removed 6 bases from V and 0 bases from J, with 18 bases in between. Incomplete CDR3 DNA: TGTGCCAGTAGCCACGGAGGGCAGGGGCCCTCCTACGAG. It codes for CASSHGGQGPSYE. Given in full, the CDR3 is CASSHGGQGPSYEQYF.

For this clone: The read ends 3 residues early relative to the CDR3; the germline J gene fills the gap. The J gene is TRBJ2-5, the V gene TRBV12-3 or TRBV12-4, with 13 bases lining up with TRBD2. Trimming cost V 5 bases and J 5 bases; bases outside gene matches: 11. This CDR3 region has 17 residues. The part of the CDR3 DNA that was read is TGTGCCAGCAGTGCGACTAGCGGGGGGATCGAAGGGGAGACC. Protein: CASSATSGGIEGET. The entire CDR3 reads CASSATSGGIEGETQYF.

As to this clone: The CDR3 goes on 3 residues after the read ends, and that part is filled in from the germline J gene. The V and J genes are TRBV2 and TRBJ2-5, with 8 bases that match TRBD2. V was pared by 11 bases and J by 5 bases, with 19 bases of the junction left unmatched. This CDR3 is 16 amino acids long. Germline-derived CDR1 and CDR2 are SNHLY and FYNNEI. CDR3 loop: CAGPLSTSAKRETQYF. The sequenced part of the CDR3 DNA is TGTGCCGGCCCTCTCTCGACTAGCGCCAAAAGGGAGACC.

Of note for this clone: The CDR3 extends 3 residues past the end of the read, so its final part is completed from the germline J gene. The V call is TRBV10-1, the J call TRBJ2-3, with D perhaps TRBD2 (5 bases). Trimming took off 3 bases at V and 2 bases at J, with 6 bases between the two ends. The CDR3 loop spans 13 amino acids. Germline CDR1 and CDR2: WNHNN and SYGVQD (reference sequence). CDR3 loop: CASSDGVTDTQYF. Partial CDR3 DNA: TGCGCCAGCAGTGACGGGGTCACAGATACG.

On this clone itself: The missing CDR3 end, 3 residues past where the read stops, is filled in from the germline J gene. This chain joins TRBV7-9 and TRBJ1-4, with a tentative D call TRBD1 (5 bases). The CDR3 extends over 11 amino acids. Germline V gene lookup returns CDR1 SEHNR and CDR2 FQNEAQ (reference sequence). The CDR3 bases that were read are TGTGCCAGCAGCCCAGGGTGGAAA. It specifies CASSPGWK. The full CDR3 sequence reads CASSPGWKLFF.

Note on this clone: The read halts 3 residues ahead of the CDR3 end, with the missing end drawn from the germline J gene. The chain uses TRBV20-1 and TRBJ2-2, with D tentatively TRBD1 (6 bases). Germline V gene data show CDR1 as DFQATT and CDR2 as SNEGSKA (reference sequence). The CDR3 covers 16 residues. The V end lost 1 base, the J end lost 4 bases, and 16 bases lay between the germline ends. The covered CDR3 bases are TGCAGTGCTAGAGTACGCGGACAGTCTGGCACCGGGGAG. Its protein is CSARVRGQSGTGE. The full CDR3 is CSARVRGQSGTGELFF.

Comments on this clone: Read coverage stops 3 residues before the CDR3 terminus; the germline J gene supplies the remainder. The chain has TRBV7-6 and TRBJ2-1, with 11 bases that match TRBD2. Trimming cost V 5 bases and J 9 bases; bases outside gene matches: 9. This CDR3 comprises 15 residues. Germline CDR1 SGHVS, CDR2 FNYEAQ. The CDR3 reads CASSVTSGGRVEQFF. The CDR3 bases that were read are TGTGCCAGCAGCGTTACTAGCGGGGGAAGGGTTGAG.

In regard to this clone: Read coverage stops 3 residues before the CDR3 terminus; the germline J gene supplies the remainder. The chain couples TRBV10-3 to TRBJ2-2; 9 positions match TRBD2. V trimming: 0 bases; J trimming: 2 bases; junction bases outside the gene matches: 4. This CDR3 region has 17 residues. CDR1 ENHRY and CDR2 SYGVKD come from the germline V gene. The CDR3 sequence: CAISESSGGRNTGELFF. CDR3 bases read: TGTGCCATCAGTGAGTCAAGCGGGGGGCGTAACACCGGGGAG.